This entry lists 24 T cell receptor beta chains sequenced from one sample in a study of cytotoxic CD8 clonotypes in ibrutinib-treated CLL. Some clones are missing from TCRdb's copy, which holds only in-frame ones; the method was immunoSEQ multiplex PCR. This sample yields 150,000 or so clones, of which 70% to 90% are seen a single time; approximately 2.9% belongs to the top ten. The input for sequencing was PBMCs, taken at disease progression, from a patient treated with ibrutinib. These receptors were obtained from a human donor with chronic lymphocytic leukemia.

The chain combines TRBV28 with TRBJ1-5; TRBD1 agrees at 11 bases. J lost 0 bases, V lost 6 bases, and 13 bases had no gene match. Germline-derived CDR1 and CDR2 are MDHEN and SYDVKM. The CDR3 totals 19 residues. This CDR3 is CASSFPGTGGSDSNQPQHF. In DNA form, the CDR3 reads TGTGCCAGCAGCTTTCCCGGGACAGGGGGTTCCGATAGCAATCAGCCCCAGCATTTT. Looking up the rest from reference TRBV28 and TRBJ1-5 gives the full variable domain: DVKVTQSSRYLVKRTGEKVFLECVQDMDHENMFWYRQDPGLGLRLIYFSYDVKMKEKGDIPEGYSVSREKKERFSLILESASTNQTSMYLCASSFPGTGGSDSNQPQHFGDGTRLSIL.

This chain links TRBV6-1 with TRBJ2-7; 13 nucleotides agree with TRBD2. J was trimmed by 7 bases and V by 6 bases; bases with no gene match: 9. CDR3 length: 15 residues. Per germline, CDR1 MNHNS and CDR2 SASEGT. CDR3 bases: TGTGCCAGCAGCATACTAGCGGGAGGGGGGAGGGAGCAGTACTTC. This translates into CASSILAGGGREQYF.

The J gene is TRBJ2-2, the V gene TRBV9; TRBD1 matches 7 bases. V lost 4 bases and J lost 0; bases outside the gene matches: 3. The germline gives CDR1 SGDLS, CDR2 YYNGEE. This CDR3 has 15 residues. CDR3 sequence (DNA): TGTGCCAGCAGCCCCGGGACAGCGAACACCGGGGAGCTGTTTTTT. It specifies CASSPGTANTGELFF.

The V call is TRBV11-3, the J call TRBJ2-7; 8 positions match TRBD2. Germline V lookup: CDR1 SGHNT, CDR2 YENEEA. The CDR3 covers 15 residues. The V segment lost 5 bases and the J segment 0 bases; nucleotides outside the gene matches: 6. The CDR3 nucleotides read TGTGCCAGCAGCCCCCATAGCGGGATCTCCTACGAGCAGTACTTC. It is translated as CASSPHSGISYEQYF.

The rearrangement joins TRBV11-2 to TRBJ1-1; D unresolved. V gave up 1 base and J gave up 1 base, with 10 bases separating them. CDR3 length: 15 residues. Germline CDR1 SGHAT, CDR2 FQNNGV. CDR3 DNA sequence: TGTGCCAGCAGCTTAGGTGAATGGGCGAACACTGAAGCTTTCTTT. It encodes CASSLGEWANTEAFF.

V gene TRBV19 combines with J gene TRBJ2-1; perhaps TRBD1 as D (5 bases). The CDR3 is 15 amino acids. The V end was cut by 6 bases, the J end by 3 bases, with 15 bases between. Germline CDR1 and CDR2: LNHDA and SQIVND (reference sequence). Here the CDR3 DNA reads TGTGCCAGTAGGATGGGGCCAGCAATCTACAATGAGCAGTTCTTC. Encoded protein: CASRMGPAIYNEQFF.

The table lists this clone with a count of one. This rearrangement joins TRBV18 to TRBJ2-2, with a weak D call TRBD2 (5 bases). The V end was cut by 0 bases, the J end by 2 bases, with 10 bases between. The CDR3 loop spans 16 amino acids. Germline values: CDR1 KGHSH, CDR2 LQKENI. The DNA of the CDR3 is TGTGCCAGCTCACCACCGGGTAGCGTAAACACCGGGGAGCTGTTTTTT. This codes for CASSPPGSVNTGELFF.

This clone was seen only once. The chain has TRBV19 and TRBJ2-2, with 7 positions matching TRBD2. Germline values: CDR1 LNHDA, CDR2 SQIVND (reference sequence). V shed 3 bases, J shed 6 bases, and the junction held 7 bases outside the gene matches. CDR3 size: 15 residues. The CDR3 nucleotides read TGTGCCAGTAGTATTTGGGGGAGGGCCCCCGGGGAGCTGTTTTTT. This gives the protein CASSIWGRAPGELFF.

The rearrangement links TRBV28 to TRBJ1-2; D perhaps matches TRBD1 (6 bases). The V end lost 0 bases, the J end lost 6 bases, and 17 bases lay between the germline ends. Germline V gene data show CDR1 as MDHEN and CDR2 as SYDVKM. The CDR3 sequence is 16 residues long. The CDR3 coding sequence is TGTGCCAGCAGTTTATGGGGGCAGGGGCATGGGGATGGCTACACCTTC. Its translation is CASSLWGQGHGDGYTF.

This clone appeared once. This sequence joins TRBV5-4 and TRBJ2-1, with 8 bases aligning to TRBD2. Per germline, CDR1 SGHNT and CDR2 YYREEE (reference sequence). V lost 1 base and J lost 6; bases outside the gene matches: 3. The CDR3 contains 14 residues. CDR3 bases: TGTGCCAGCAGCTTGCAGCGGGAGATCAATGAGCAGTTCTTC. This gives the protein CASSLQREINEQFF.

The V call is TRBV7-9, the J call TRBJ1-4; no firm D call. Deletions cut 4 bases from V and 7 bases from J, with 7 bases between. Germline V CDR1 and CDR2: SEHNR, FQNEAQ (reference sequence). The CDR3 length is 12 residues. CDR3 nucleotide sequence: TGTGCCAGCAGCTCCGTTCGTGAAAAACTGTTTTTT. Residues: CASSSVREKLFF.

This sequence joins TRBV11-3 and TRBJ2-1, with 9 nucleotides matching TRBD1. The CDR3 runs to 19 residues. Trimming took 2 bases from V and 8 from J; bases not matched to a gene: 19. Germline CDR1 reads SGHNT; CDR2 reads YENEEA. The chain's CDR3 is CASSLYLPWAGQGIDEQFF. CDR3 in DNA: TGTGCCAGCAGCTTATATCTCCCGTGGGCGGGACAGGGTATCGATGAGCAGTTCTTC.

V is TRBV6-5 and J is TRBJ1-5, with TRBD1 matching over 7 bases. There are 13 residues in the CDR3. In germline, CDR1 is MNHEY, CDR2 SVGAGI. Losses at the gene ends were 6 bases for V and 4 bases for J; bases not matched to a gene: 3. In nucleotides, the CDR3 is TGTGCCAGCAGATTACAGGGGAATCAGCCCCAGCATTTT. Amino acid sequence: CASRLQGNQPQHF.

The DNA of the CDR3 is TGTGCCAGTAGTATTGCAGGGGGTTATGGCTACACCTTC. Translation gives CASSIAGGYGYTF. V and J are TRBV19 and TRBJ1-2; TRBD1 agrees at 7 bases. V lost 3 bases and J lost 5; bases outside the gene matches: 3. The germline V gene encodes CDR1 LNHDA and CDR2 SQIVND (reference sequence). The CDR3 has 13 amino acids.

The rearrangement joins TRBV28 to TRBJ2-5, with D possibly matching TRBD1 (5 bases). Deletions cut 4 bases from V and 4 bases from J, with 7 bases between. The CDR3 has 12 amino acids. CDR1 is MDHEN and CDR2 is SYDVKM in the germline V gene. The CDR3 region has the DNA TGTGCCAGCAGTTCAGGGCTAGAGACCCAGTACTTC. It encodes CASSSGLETQYF.

J is TRBJ1-1 and V is TRBV5-4; tentative D call: TRBD1 (5 bases). This CDR3 spans 13 amino acids. Trimming removed 3 bases from V and 4 bases from J, with 10 bases in between. Germline CDR1 is SGHNT and CDR2 is YYREEE (reference sequence). CDR3 in amino acids: CASSSLRGTEAFF. CDR3 in DNA: TGTGCCAGCAGCTCCTTAAGGGGCACTGAAGCTTTCTTT.

The V gene is TRBV11-3, the J gene TRBJ2-7; possibly TRBD2 for D (5 bases). The germline V gene encodes CDR1 SGHNT and CDR2 YENEEA. The length of the CDR3 is 15 residues. Trimming pared 2 bases from V and 0 bases from J, leaving 11 bases between. The CDR3 here is CASSLRPGISYEQYF. CDR3 nucleotides: TGTGCCAGCAGCTTACGGCCCGGGATCTCCTACGAGCAGTACTTC.

The chain uses TRBV13 and TRBJ2-1; D is tentatively TRBD1 or TRBD2 (6 bases each). This CDR3 has 21 amino acids. V was trimmed by 1 base and J by 3 bases, leaving 28 bases between them. Per germline, CDR1 PRHDT and CDR2 FYEKMQ (reference sequence). The CDR3 DNA follows: TGTGCCAGCAGCTTAGTCAATTTCGGGGGCGCGCTGACTCCACTCTACAATGAGCAGTTCTTC. Encoded protein: CASSLVNFGGALTPLYNEQFF.

This chain connects TRBV19 to TRBJ1-2; a possible D gene is TRBD1 (6 bases). V was clipped by 3 bases and J by 4 bases, with 15 bases between them. The CDR3 has 15 residues. Germline assignment: CDR1 LNHDA and CDR2 SQIVND (reference sequence). Here the CDR3 reads CASSIVQGSSYGYTF. The CDR3 bases are TGTGCCAGTAGTATTGTACAGGGCAGTAGCTATGGCTACACCTTC.

The genes are TRBV4-3 and TRBJ2-7; 9 nucleotides line up with TRBD2. The germline CDR1 and CDR2 sequences are LGHNA and YSLEER. The trim removed 3 bases at V and 3 bases at J, leaving 12 bases unmatched. The CDR3 consists of 17 residues. The chain's CDR3 is CASSHRYSGRARYEQYF. The CDR3 DNA sequence: TGCGCCAGCAGCCACCGATATAGCGGGAGAGCGCGCTACGAGCAGTACTTC.

The chain recombines TRBV2 with TRBJ2-5, with no clear D. This CDR3 has 13 amino acids. Germline V gives CDR1 SNHLY, CDR2 FYNNEI. The V and J ends lost 7 bases and 5 bases respectively, with 14 bases between them. CDR3 residues: CASKEYQSETQYF. The CDR3 DNA reads as TGTGCCAGCAAGGAGTATCAGTCGGAGACCCAGTACTTC.

In nucleotides, the CDR3 is TGTGCCAGCTCACCAGGGACTAGCGGGAGGGCCTCCAATGAGCAGTTCTTC. Protein: CASSPGTSGRASNEQFF. The V and J genes are TRBV18 and TRBJ2-1; 16 bases map to TRBD2. CDR3 length: 17 amino acids. Trimming cost V 2 bases and J 6 bases; bases outside gene matches: 4. The V gene's germline CDR1 is KGHSH and CDR2 LQKENI.

The rearrangement links TRBV5-6 to TRBJ2-2; 11 bases align to TRBD2. The CDR3 totals 17 residues. The germline gives CDR1 SGHDT, CDR2 YYEEEE. Unmatched junction bases numbered 8, after V lost 1 base and J lost 6 bases. Written as DNA, the CDR3 is TGTGCCAGCAGCTTGTTAACACTAGCGGGAGCTGCCGGGGAGCTGTTTTTT. Translation: CASSLLTLAGAAGELFF.

The genes are TRBV6-5 and TRBJ1-2, with TRBD1 matching 9 bases. The V gene end was trimmed by 5 bases and the J gene end by 4 bases; junction bases not matched to a gene: 5. The germline V gene has CDR1 MNHEY and CDR2 SVGAGI. CDR3 length equals 14 residues. The CDR3 sequence: CASSRGTGSYGYTF. The CDR3 DNA reads as TGTGCCAGCAGTCGAGGGACAGGGAGCTATGGCTACACCTTC.